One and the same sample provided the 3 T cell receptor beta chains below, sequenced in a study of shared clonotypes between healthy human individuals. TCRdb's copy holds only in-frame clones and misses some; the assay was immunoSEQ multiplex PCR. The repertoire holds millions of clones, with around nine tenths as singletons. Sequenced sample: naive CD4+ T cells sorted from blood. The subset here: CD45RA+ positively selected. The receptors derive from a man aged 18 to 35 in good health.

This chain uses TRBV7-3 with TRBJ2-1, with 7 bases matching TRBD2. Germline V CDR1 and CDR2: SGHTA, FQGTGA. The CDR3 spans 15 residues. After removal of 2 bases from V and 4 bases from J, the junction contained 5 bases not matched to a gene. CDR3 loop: CASSLGSSGYNEQFF. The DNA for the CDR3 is TGTGCCAGCAGCTTAGGGTCTAGCGGATACAATGAGCAGTTCTTC.

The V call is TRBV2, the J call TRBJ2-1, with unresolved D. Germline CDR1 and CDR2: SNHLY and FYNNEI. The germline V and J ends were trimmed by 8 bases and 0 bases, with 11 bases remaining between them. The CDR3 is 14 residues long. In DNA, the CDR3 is TGTGCCAGCTTGACGACGAGCTCCTACAATGAGCAGTTCTTC. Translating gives CASLTTSSYNEQFF.

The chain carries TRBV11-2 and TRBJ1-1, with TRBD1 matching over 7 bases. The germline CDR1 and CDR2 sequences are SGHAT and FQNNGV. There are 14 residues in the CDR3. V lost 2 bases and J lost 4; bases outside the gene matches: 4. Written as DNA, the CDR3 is TGTGCCAGCAGCTTAACCCAGGGGGGCACTGAAGCTTTCTTT. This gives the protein CASSLTQGGTEAFF.